These 22 T cell receptor beta chains originate from one sample sequenced in a study of blood T cell repertoires in COVID-19. The method was immunoSEQ multiplex PCR; TCRdb's version includes in-frame clones alone and lacks a portion of them. Of roughly 180,000 clones in the sample, approximately 84% were seen once. Sequenced sample: peripheral blood. The receptors come from a human donor in a cohort sampled during active COVID-19.

About this clone itself: Other DNA sequences of this sample code for an identical CDR3. This CDR3 is CASSISNQPQHF. As DNA, the CDR3 is TGTGCCAGTAGTATCTCCAATCAGCCCCAGCATTTT. The chain carries TRBV19 and TRBJ1-5, with no clear D. CDR3 size: 12 residues. V shed 3 bases and J shed 3 bases, with 3 bases lying between them. Looked up from germline, CDR1 is LNHDA and CDR2 is SQIVND (reference sequence).

This chain connects TRBV5-4 to TRBJ2-3; D is perhaps TRBD1 (6 bases). The CDR3 runs 15 residues. Germline CDR1 SGHNT, CDR2 YYREEE (reference sequence). V lost 6 bases and J lost 2, with 16 bases in between. CDR3: CASTFGAGATDTQYF. The CDR3 region has the DNA TGTGCCAGCACCTTTGGGGCAGGGGCCACAGATACGCAGTATTTT.

The DNA of the CDR3 is TGCGCCAGCTCTTTTGACAGGGAGACTGAAGCTTTCTTT. This gives the protein CASSFDRETEAFF. The chain recombines TRBV10-1 with TRBJ1-1, with TRBD1 identical over 7 bases. CDR3 length equals 13 residues. V dropped 8 bases and J dropped 5; count of bases not matched to a gene: 8. The germline CDR1 and CDR2 sequences are WNHNN and SYGVQD (reference sequence).

This chain connects TRBV6-6 to TRBJ1-6; D not resolved. CDR1 is MNHNY, CDR2 SVGAGI, per germline (reference sequence). V gave up 6 bases and J gave up 4 bases, with 16 bases separating them. The CDR3 length is 16 residues. The CDR3 sequence is CASRSDGNAYNSPLHF. DNA for the CDR3: TGTGCCAGCAGATCGGACGGGAACGCATATAATTCACCCCTCCACTTT.

The chain joins TRBV4-1 to TRBJ1-3, with D unclear. V was clipped by 1 base and J by 0 bases, with 10 bases between them. This CDR3 has 16 residues. Per the germline V gene, CDR1 is MGHRA and CDR2 is YSYEKL. CDR3 bases: TGCGCCAGCAGCCAAGCAACAGCCTTCTCTGGAAACACCATATATTTT. The encoded protein is CASSQATAFSGNTIYF.

This sequence joins TRBV19 and TRBJ2-5; D may be TRBD2 (5 bases). The CDR3 is 14 amino acids. V lost 1 base to trimming and J lost 4 bases, with 10 bases between them. CDR1 LNHDA and CDR2 SQIVND come from the germline V gene (reference sequence). The CDR3 reads CASSIGSDGETQYF. The CDR3 DNA reads as TGTGCCAGTAGTATAGGTAGCGATGGAGAGACCCAGTACTTC.

About this clone itself: This specimen includes other DNA sequences encoding the same CDR3. This sequence joins TRBV30 and TRBJ2-5, with D maybe TRBD2 (5 bases). This CDR3 region has 12 residues. Per germline, CDR1 GTSNPN and CDR2 SVGIG (reference sequence). With 1 base removed from V and 2 bases from J, the gap between germline ends came to 5 bases. The CDR3 DNA is TGTGCCTGGAGTGGAGGGCAAGAGACCCAGTACTTC. Its translation is CAWSGGQETQYF.

J is TRBJ1-2 and V is TRBV4-1; TRBD1 matches 9 bases. In germline, CDR1 is MGHRA, CDR2 YSYEKL. This CDR3 is 14 amino acids long. V was clipped by 4 bases and J by 7 bases; unmatched bases: 7. CDR3 amino acids: CASSPSQGASGYTF. CDR3 sequence (DNA): TGCGCCAGCAGCCCATCACAGGGGGCAAGTGGCTACACCTTC.

By sample fraction, this clone is medium-sized (0.01 to 0.1%). V is TRBV6-1 and J is TRBJ2-7; the match to TRBD1 covers 7 bases. J was trimmed by 1 base and V by 3 bases; bases with no gene match: 9. The germline V gene encodes CDR1 MNHNS and CDR2 SASEGT. The CDR3 loop spans 16 amino acids. CDR3 bases: TGTGCCAGCAGTGAGGAGGTAGGGGGCCCTTCCTACGAGCAGTACTTC. This codes for CASSEEVGGPSYEQYF.

The sample holds a few counts of this clone. The chain links TRBV9 to TRBJ2-7; 10 nucleotides agree with TRBD1. This CDR3 is 15 amino acids long. V was pared by 3 bases and J by 1 base, with 4 bases of the junction left unmatched. Germline CDR1 SGDLS, CDR2 YYNGEE. CDR3 nucleotides: TGTGCCAGCAGCGCCGGGACAGGGGTTTCCTACGAGCAGTACTTC. Its protein is CASSAGTGVSYEQYF.

The chain links TRBV24-1 to TRBJ1-2; TRBD1 agrees at 9 bases. The CDR3 runs to 16 residues. The J segment lost 4 bases and the V segment lost 9 bases, leaving 14 bases of the junction unmatched. Germline V CDR1 and CDR2: KGHDR, SFDVKD. The DNA for the CDR3 is TGTGCCACCGAGCGGATGGGAGGGGACAGGGCCTATGGCTACACCTTC. It encodes CATERMGGDRAYGYTF.

Only a few counts were recorded for this clone. The chain employs TRBV5-4 and TRBJ1-5, with D perhaps matching TRBD1 (6 bases). Germline CDR1 SGHNT, CDR2 YYREEE (reference sequence). The CDR3 length is 15 residues. The V and J ends lost 3 bases and 5 bases respectively, with 15 bases between them. DNA for the CDR3: TGTGCCAGCAGCTGGACAGCAATCCTCGATCAGCCCCAGCATTTT. Its translation: CASSWTAILDQPQHF.

This clone appeared once. The V gene is TRBV6-1, the J gene TRBJ1-6; maybe TRBD1 (6 bases). Germline loops: CDR1 MNHNS, CDR2 SASEGT. The V gene lost 2 bases and the J gene lost 6 bases, with 14 bases spanning the gap. CDR3 size: 16 residues. The CDR3 nucleotides read TGTGCCAGCAGTGAACAGGGGATGGGGGTTAATTCACCCCTCCACTTT. Translated: CASSEQGMGVNSPLHF.

This chain joins TRBV2 and TRBJ2-1, with 8 bases matching TRBD2. V gave up 9 bases and J gave up 12 bases; unmatched junction bases: 25. This CDR3 region has 17 residues. Germline CDR1 is SNHLY and CDR2 is FYNNEI. The CDR3 sequence: CARRTSPELAYISGQFF. CDR3 DNA: TGTGCCAGGCGGACTAGCCCTGAGCTGGCCTATATTTCGGGGCAGTTCTTC.

The chain recombines TRBV5-4 with TRBJ2-1; 7 positions agree with TRBD2. The V segment lost 6 bases and the J segment 0 bases; nucleotides outside the gene matches: 6. The CDR3 runs to 15 residues. From germline, CDR1 is SGHNT and CDR2 YYREEE (reference sequence). CDR3 in DNA: TGTGCCAGCACCCAAGCGGGGAGCTCCTACAATGAGCAGTTCTTC. Its translation is CASTQAGSSYNEQFF.

V usage is TRBV27 and J usage is TRBJ1-3; no reliable D call. Between the trimmed V and J ends, which lost 8 bases and 0 bases, there was a span of 26 bases. CDR1 is MNHEY, CDR2 SMNVEV, per germline (reference sequence). This CDR3 region has 19 residues. The CDR3 region has the DNA TGTGCCAGCCCTGGGCCGGTCCCTCGTAGACGACACTCTGGAAACACCATATATTTT. This sequence encodes CASPGPVPRRRHSGNTIYF.

J is TRBJ2-7 and V is TRBV11-1, with 11 positions matching TRBD1. The junction had 8 bases not matched to a gene; V was cut back by 4 bases and J by 6 bases. The CDR3 covers 15 residues. Germline V CDR1 and CDR2: SGHAT, FQDESV (reference sequence). The CDR3, as DNA: TGTGCCAGCAGCTGGGGGACAGGGGGAGATCGCGAGCAGTACTTC. This sequence encodes CASSWGTGGDREQYF. Looking up the rest from reference TRBV11-1 and TRBJ2-7 gives the full variable domain: EAEVAQSPRYKITEKSQAVAFWCDPISGHATLYWYRQILGQGPELLVQFQDESVVDDSQLPKDRFSAERLKGVDSTLKIQPAELGDSAMYLCASSWGTGGDREQYFGPGTRLTVT.

The rearrangement uses TRBV10-3 and TRBJ2-1, with 12 nucleotides matching TRBD2. The CDR3 covers 15 residues. Germline V gene sequence: CDR1 ENHRY, CDR2 SYGVKD. With V trimmed by 4 bases and J by 7 bases, 5 bases remained unmatched. CDR3 sequence: CAISAGTSGLNEQFF. In DNA form, the CDR3 reads TGTGCCATCAGTGCAGGGACTAGCGGGTTAAATGAGCAGTTCTTC.

The sample holds one count of this clone. This rearrangement joins TRBV11-2 to TRBJ2-1; TRBD1 matches at 11 bases. The germline V gene has CDR1 SGHAT and CDR2 FQNNGV. Trimming removed 4 bases from V and 9 bases from J; junction bases left unmatched: 5. The CDR3 loop spans 14 amino acids. Written as DNA, the CDR3 is TGTGCCAGCAGCTCCGGGACAGGGGGTGGTGAGCAGTTCTTC. It encodes CASSSGTGGGEQFF.

The rearrangement links TRBV29-1 to TRBJ1-1; maybe TRBD1 (5 bases). In germline, CDR1 is SQVTM, CDR2 ANQGSEA. The V end was cut by 7 bases, the J end by 2 bases, with 14 bases between. The CDR3 loop spans 13 amino acids. CDR3 sequence reads: CSGQRQGNTEAFF. As DNA, the CDR3 is TGCAGCGGGCAACGGCAGGGAAACACTGAAGCTTTCTTT.

This rearrangement joins TRBV27 to TRBJ1-1; 8 bases agree with TRBD1. This CDR3 contains 14 residues. J gave up 4 bases and V 5 bases, and 6 bases lay outside the gene matches. The germline V gene encodes CDR1 MNHEY and CDR2 SMNVEV (reference sequence). DNA for the CDR3: TGTGCCAGCAGTCCCGGACAGGGTGGCACTGAAGCTTTCTTT. This gives the protein CASSPGQGGTEAFF.

The CDR3: CASSFAGVSTDTQYF. DNA of the CDR3: TGTGCCAGCAGCTTTGCGGGGGTGAGCACAGATACGCAGTATTTT. The V gene is TRBV7-9, the J gene TRBJ2-3, with TRBD2 matching over 7 bases. This CDR3 is 15 amino acids long. Trimming cost V 3 bases and J 0 bases; bases outside gene matches: 3. CDR1 and CDR2 from the germline V gene are SEHNR and FQNEAQ (reference sequence).